The 14 T cell receptor beta chains below were found in one sample sequenced in a study of OX40 agonist ivuxolimab in advanced cancers. Generated by immunoSEQ multiplex PCR, the TCRdb table keeps only in-frame clones and is missing some. The sample contains 60,000 to 75,000 clones, about 90% of which appear only once. This sample comprised CD4+ or CD8+ T cells sorted from blood, obtained in a trial of the OX40 agonist ivuxolimab. All receptors derive from an adult with an advanced solid tumor such as melanoma, head and neck, liver or kidney cancer.

This clone was detected once. The chain joins TRBV5-6 to TRBJ2-7; unclear D gene. Trimming removed 0 bases at V and 5 bases at J, with 21 bases between. The CDR3 contains 17 residues. Germline CDR1 reads SGHDT; CDR2 reads YYEEEE. The CDR3 region is CASSLAMAPVAFHEQYF. The DNA of the CDR3 is TGTGCCAGCAGCTTGGCCATGGCCCCGGTAGCATTTCACGAGCAGTACTTC.

A single count supports this clone. The rearrangement links TRBV2 to TRBJ1-4; TRBD1 agrees at 8 bases. V was pared by 6 bases and J by 8 bases, with 11 bases of the junction left unmatched. This CDR3 has 15 residues. Per germline, CDR1 SNHLY and CDR2 FYNNEI. Here the CDR3 DNA reads TGTGCCAGCAGCCCCAGGACAGGGATAGAAGAAAAACTGTTTTTT. This sequence encodes CASSPRTGIEEKLFF.

The gene calls are TRBV11-2 and TRBJ2-2; D is unclear. CDR1 is SGHAT, CDR2 FQNNGV, per germline. This CDR3 comprises 12 residues. V lost 7 bases and J 6 bases, leaving 9 bases between the germline ends. The CDR3 DNA reads TGTGCCAGCAACAGAATTGCCGGGGAGCTGTTTTTT. Its translation: CASNRIAGELFF.

The chain combines TRBV5-6 with TRBJ2-1; TRBD2 matches 11 bases. Trimming at V came to 1 base and at J to 2 bases, leaving 5 bases not matched to a gene. CDR1 is SGHDT and CDR2 is YYEEEE in the germline V gene. The CDR3 is 17 residues long. CDR3 sequence (DNA): TGTGCCAGCAGCTTGATCAGACTAGCGGGAACCTACAATGAGCAGTTCTTC. Translated, it gives CASSLIRLAGTYNEQFF.

The gene calls are TRBV19 and TRBJ2-5, with 10 bases aligning to TRBD1. This CDR3 has 12 residues. Germline trimming cut 11 bases from V and 5 bases from J; bases unmatched to any gene: 5. CDR1 and CDR2 (germline): LNHDA, SQIVND (reference sequence). In DNA, the CDR3 is TGTGCCGCCGGGACAGGGGTTGAGACCCAGTACTTC. Amino acids: CAAGTGVETQYF.

The chain carries TRBV15 and TRBJ2-1, with unresolved D. Per germline, CDR1 LNHNV and CDR2 YYDKDF (reference sequence). Trimming took 2 bases from V and 4 from J, leaving 9 bases between them. The CDR3 is 14 residues long. The CDR3 protein is CATSRLGEYNEQFF. The CDR3 DNA sequence: TGTGCCACCAGCAGACTGGGCGAATACAATGAGCAGTTCTTC.

CDR3 DNA sequence: TGTGCCAGCAGGGCTCCTAGCGCCTCGAGCACCGGGGAGCTGTTTTTT. Translating it yields CASRAPSASSTGELFF. This sequence joins TRBV7-3 and TRBJ2-2; D is possibly TRBD2 (6 bases). CDR3 length equals 16 residues. Germline V gives CDR1 SGHTA, CDR2 FQGTGA. V was trimmed by 6 bases and J by 4 bases, leaving 18 bases between them. Filled out from reference TRBV7-3 and TRBJ2-2, the complete variable domain reads GAGVSQTPSNKVTEKGKYVELRCDPISGHTALYWYRQSLGQGPEFLIYFQGTGAADDSGLPNDRFFAVRPEGSVSTLKIQRTERGDSAVYLCASRAPSASSTGELFFGEGSRLTVL.

The rearrangement joins TRBV6-6 to TRBJ1-1, with D unclear. The CDR3 is made up of 13 amino acids. V gave up 6 bases and J gave up 0 bases, with 8 bases separating them. Germline-derived CDR1 and CDR2 are MNHNY and SVGAGI (reference sequence). CDR3 amino acids: CASRLGMNTEAFF. The DNA of the CDR3 is TGTGCCAGCAGGTTAGGGATGAACACTGAAGCTTTCTTT.

V is TRBV2 and J is TRBJ2-3; D unclear. CDR1 and CDR2 from the germline V gene are SNHLY and FYNNEI. Trimming cost V 2 bases and J 4 bases, with 10 bases left between them. The CDR3 sequence is 14 residues long. The CDR3 protein is CASSELASPDTQYF. The CDR3 bases are TGTGCCAGCAGTGAATTGGCTAGTCCAGATACGCAGTATTTT.

The CDR3 loop is CATSRGGSLGEQYF. CDR3 nucleotides: TGTGCCACCAGCAGAGGCGGCAGTCTAGGGGAGCAGTACTTC. The chain recombines TRBV15 with TRBJ2-7; no definite D call. V lost 1 base and J lost 7, with 14 bases in between. The CDR3 loop spans 14 amino acids. Germline assignment: CDR1 LNHNV and CDR2 YYDKDF (reference sequence). The entire variable domain, with the rest obtained from reference TRBV15 and TRBJ2-7, is as follows: DAMVIQNPRYQVTQFGKPVTLSCSQTLNHNVMYWYQQKSSQAPKLLFHYYDKDFNNEADTPDNFQSRRPNTSFCFLDIRSPGLGDTAMYLCATSRGGSLGEQYFGPGTRLTVT.

V and J are TRBV6-1 and TRBJ2-7; possibly TRBD1 or TRBD2 for D (7 bases each). Germline assignment: CDR1 MNHNS and CDR2 SASEGT. The CDR3 totals 16 residues. Deletions cut 4 bases from V and 0 bases from J, with 16 bases between. The CDR3 here is CASSVSTGTISYEQYF. CDR3 sequence (DNA): TGTGCCAGCAGTGTATCGACAGGGACTATCTCCTACGAGCAGTACTTC.

This chain links TRBV4-3 with TRBJ2-7; D remains ambiguous. Germline V gene sequence: CDR1 LGHNA, CDR2 YSLEER. The CDR3 is 18 amino acids. V lost 0 bases, J lost 0 bases, and 18 bases lay in between. This CDR3 is CASSQDRVGLAVSYEQYF. CDR3 nucleotides: TGCGCCAGCAGCCAAGATCGGGTCGGGCTGGCGGTCTCCTACGAGCAGTACTTC.

The rearrangement joins TRBV5-6 to TRBJ2-7; 8 bases agree with TRBD1. Germline CDR1 and CDR2: SGHDT and YYEEEE. V was clipped by 3 bases and J by 3 bases; unmatched bases: 2. This CDR3 contains 13 residues. The chain's CDR3 is CASSYDRGYEQYF. CDR3 bases: TGTGCCAGCAGCTACGACAGGGGCTACGAGCAGTACTTC.

Details on this clone: The junction and the germline gene differ at one end; a read error may be behind it. The chain couples TRBV6-1 to TRBJ2-1; 10 bases are a match to TRBD2. The CDR3 totals 16 residues. CDR1 is MNHNS, CDR2 SASEGT, per germline. CDR3 residues: CAISDGAGGYRNEQFF. The CDR3 coding sequence is TGTGCCATCAGTGATGGAGCGGGAGGGTATCGGAATGAGCAGTTCTTC.